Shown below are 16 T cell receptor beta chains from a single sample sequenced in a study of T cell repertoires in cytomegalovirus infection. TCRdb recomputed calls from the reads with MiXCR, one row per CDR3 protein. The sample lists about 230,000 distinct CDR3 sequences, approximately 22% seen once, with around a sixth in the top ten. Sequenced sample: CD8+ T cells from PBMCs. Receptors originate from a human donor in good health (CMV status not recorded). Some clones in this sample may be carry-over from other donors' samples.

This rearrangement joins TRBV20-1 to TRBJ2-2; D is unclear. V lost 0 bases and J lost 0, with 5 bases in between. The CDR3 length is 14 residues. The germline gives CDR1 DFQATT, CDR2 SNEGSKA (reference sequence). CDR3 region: CSARDQTNTGELFF. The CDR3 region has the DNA TGCAGTGCTAGAGATCAAACGAACACCGGGGAGCTGTTTTTT.

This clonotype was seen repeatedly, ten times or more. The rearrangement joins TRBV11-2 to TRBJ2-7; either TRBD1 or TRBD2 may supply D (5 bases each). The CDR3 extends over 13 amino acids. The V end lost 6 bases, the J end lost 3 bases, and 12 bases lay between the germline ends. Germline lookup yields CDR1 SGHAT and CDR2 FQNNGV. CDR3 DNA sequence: TGTGCCAGCAGTCACGGGACGGACTACGAGCAGTACTTC. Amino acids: CASSHGTDYEQYF.

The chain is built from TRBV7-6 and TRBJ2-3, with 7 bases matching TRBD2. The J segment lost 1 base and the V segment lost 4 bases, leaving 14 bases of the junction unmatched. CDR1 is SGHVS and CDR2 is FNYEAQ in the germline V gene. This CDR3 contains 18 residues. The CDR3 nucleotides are TGTGCCAGCAGCTCAAAAGAATCCCCGCTAGCGGGCACAGATACGCAGTATTTT. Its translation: CASSSKESPLAGTDTQYF.

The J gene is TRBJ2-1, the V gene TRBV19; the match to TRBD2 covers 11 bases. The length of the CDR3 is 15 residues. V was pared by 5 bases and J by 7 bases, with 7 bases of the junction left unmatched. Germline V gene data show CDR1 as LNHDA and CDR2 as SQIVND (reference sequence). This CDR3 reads CASSPTSGGSNEQFF. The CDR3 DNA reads TGTGCCAGTAGTCCTACTAGCGGGGGCTCAAATGAGCAGTTCTTC.

CDR3 in DNA: TGTGCCACCAGCAGGGTAATAGACAGTTCCTACGAGCAGTACTTC. Translating it yields CATSRVIDSSYEQYF. The rearrangement joins TRBV15 to TRBJ2-7; maybe TRBD1 (5 bases). CDR1 is LNHNV and CDR2 is YYDKDF in the germline V gene (reference sequence). The CDR3 is made up of 15 amino acids. The V gene lost 3 bases and the J gene lost 1 base, with 13 bases spanning the gap.

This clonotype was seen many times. CDR3: CASSLTNRNDNEQFF. CDR3 nucleotides: TGTGCCAGCAGTTTAACGAATCGTAACGACAATGAGCAGTTCTTC. The chain employs TRBV28 and TRBJ2-1, with D unclear. The CDR3 is 15 residues long. Germline V gives CDR1 MDHEN, CDR2 SYDVKM. Trimming removed 2 bases at V and 5 bases at J, with 13 bases between.

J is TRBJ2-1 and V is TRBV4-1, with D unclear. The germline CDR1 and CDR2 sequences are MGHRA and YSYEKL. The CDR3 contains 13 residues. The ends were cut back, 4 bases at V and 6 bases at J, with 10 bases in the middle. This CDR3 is CASSRVRRNEQFF. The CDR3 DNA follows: TGCGCCAGCAGCCGCGTTCGTCGCAATGAGCAGTTCTTC.

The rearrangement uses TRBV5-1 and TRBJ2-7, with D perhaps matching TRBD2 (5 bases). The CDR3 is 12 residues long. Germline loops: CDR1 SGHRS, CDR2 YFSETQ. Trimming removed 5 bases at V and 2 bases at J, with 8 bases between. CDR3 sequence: CASRKGAYEQYF. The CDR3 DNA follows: TGCGCCAGCAGGAAGGGAGCCTACGAGCAGTACTTC. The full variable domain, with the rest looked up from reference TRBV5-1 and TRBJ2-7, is KAGVTQTPRYLIKTRGQQVTLSCSPISGHRSVSWYQQTPGQGLQFLFEYFSETQRNKGNFPGRFSGRQFSNSRSEMNVSTLELGDSALYLCASRKGAYEQYFGPGTRLTVT.

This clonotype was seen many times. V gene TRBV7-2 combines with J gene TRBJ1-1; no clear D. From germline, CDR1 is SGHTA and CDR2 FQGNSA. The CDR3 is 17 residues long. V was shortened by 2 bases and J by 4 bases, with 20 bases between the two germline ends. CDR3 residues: CASSLIARQTLGTEAFF. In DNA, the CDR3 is TGTGCCAGCAGCTTAATAGCCAGGCAGACTTTAGGCACTGAAGCTTTCTTT.

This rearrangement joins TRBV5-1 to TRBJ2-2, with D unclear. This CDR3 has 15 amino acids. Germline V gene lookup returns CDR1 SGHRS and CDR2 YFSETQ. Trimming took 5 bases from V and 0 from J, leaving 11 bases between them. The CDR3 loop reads CASSTDGTNTGELFF. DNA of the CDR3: TGCGCCAGCAGTACGGACGGTACGAACACCGGGGAGCTGTTTTTT. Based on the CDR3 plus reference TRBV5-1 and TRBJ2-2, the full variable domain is KAGVTQTPRYLIKTRGQQVTLSCSPISGHRSVSWYQQTPGQGLQFLFEYFSETQRNKGNFPGRFSGRQFSNSRSEMNVSTLELGDSALYLCASSTDGTNTGELFFGEGSRLTVL.

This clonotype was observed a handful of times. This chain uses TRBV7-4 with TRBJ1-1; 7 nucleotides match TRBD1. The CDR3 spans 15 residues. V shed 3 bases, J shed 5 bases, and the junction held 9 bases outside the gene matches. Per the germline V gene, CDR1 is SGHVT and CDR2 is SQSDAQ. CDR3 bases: TGTGCCAGCAGCTTGGGGCTGACAGGGTTAACTGAAGCTTTCTTT. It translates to CASSLGLTGLTEAFF.

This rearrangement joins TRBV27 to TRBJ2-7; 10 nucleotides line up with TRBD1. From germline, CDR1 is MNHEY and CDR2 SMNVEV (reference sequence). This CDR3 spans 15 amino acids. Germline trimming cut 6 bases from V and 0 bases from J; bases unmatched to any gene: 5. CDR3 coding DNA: TGTGCCAGCAGAGGGACAGGGGACCTCTCCTACGAGCAGTACTTC. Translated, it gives CASRGTGDLSYEQYF.

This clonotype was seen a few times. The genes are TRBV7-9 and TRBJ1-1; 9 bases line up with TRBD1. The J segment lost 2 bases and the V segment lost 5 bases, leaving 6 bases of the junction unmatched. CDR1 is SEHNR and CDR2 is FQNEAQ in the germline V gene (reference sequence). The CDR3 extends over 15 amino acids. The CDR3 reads CASSPKQGANTEAFF. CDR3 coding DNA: TGTGCCAGCAGCCCTAAACAGGGGGCCAACACTGAAGCTTTCTTT.

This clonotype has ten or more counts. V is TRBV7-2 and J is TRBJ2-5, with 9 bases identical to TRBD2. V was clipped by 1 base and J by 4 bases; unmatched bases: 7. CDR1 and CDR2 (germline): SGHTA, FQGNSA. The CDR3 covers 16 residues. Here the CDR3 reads CASSLGLAGFGETQYF. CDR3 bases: TGTGCCAGCAGCTTAGGGCTAGCGGGGTTTGGAGAGACCCAGTACTTC.

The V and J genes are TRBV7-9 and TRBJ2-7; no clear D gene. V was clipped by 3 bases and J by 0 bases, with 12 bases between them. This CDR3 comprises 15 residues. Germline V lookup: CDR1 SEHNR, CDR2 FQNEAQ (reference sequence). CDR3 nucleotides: TGTGCCAGCAGCTTCTTATACAGAAGCTCCTACGAGCAGTACTTC. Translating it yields CASSFLYRSSYEQYF.

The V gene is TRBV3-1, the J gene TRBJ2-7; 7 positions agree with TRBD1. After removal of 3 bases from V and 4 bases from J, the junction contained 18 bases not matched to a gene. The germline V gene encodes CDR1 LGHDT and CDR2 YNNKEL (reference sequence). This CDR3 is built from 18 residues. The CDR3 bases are TGTGCCAGCAGCCATTACAGGGGTCGGATCCCCTTGTTTTACGAGCAGTACTTC. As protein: CASSHYRGRIPLFYEQYF.